Listed below are T cell receptor beta chains from one sample, sequenced in a study of human T cells and chemical hapten exposure. TCRdb re-analysed the 5' RACE reads in MiXCR, keeping a single row per CDR3 protein. The sample contains around 100,000 distinct CDR3 sequences, around 20% of which appear only once. The receptor source for this set is a human donor in good health. Both conserved end residues are part of each CDR3. The D gene is left open where the match is weak. Clone size appears in some rows only: once, few, many, or a class for an expanded clone.

V gene	clone size	J gene	D gene	CDR3 protein	CDR3 DNA
TRBV6-1	-	TRBJ2-7	TRBD2	CASSDFEVAGGPSYEQYF	TGTGCCAGCAGTGACTTCGAGGTGGCGGGAGGGCCCAGCTACGAGCAGTACTTC
TRBV7-2	once	TRBJ2-1	-	CASSQDRGGSRNEQFF	TGTGCCAGCAGCCAGGACCGAGGGGGGTCTCGCAATGAGCAGTTCTTC
TRBV7-8	few	TRBJ2-5	-	CASSLGAARKTQYF	TGTGCCAGCAGCTTAGGGGCAGCTCGGAAGACCCAGTACTTC
TRBV29-1	many	TRBJ1-2	-	CSVEGGRGSSYGYTF	TGCAGCGTTGAGGGGGGACGGGGGTCGAGCTATGGCTACACCTTC
TRBV6-6	once	TRBJ2-7	-	CASSYRDALYEQYF	TGTGCCAGCAGTTACCGGGACGCCCTCTACGAGCAGTACTTC
TRBV20-1	-	TRBJ2-1	TRBD2	CSARDLWQTKRGSSYNEQFF	TGCAGTGCTAGAGATCTGTGGCAGACTAAGCGGGGGAGCTCCTACAATGAGCAGTTCTTC
TRBV20-1	many	TRBJ2-7	-	CSAPTGDWEQYF	TGCAGTGCCCCAACGGGGGACTGGGAGCAGTACTTC
TRBV10-3	-	TRBJ1-5	-	CAISEFGGAQHF	TGTGCCATCAGTGAGTTCGGGGGGGCCCAGCATTTT
TRBV5-4	few	TRBJ2-6	-	CASSQGTAGANVLTF	TGTGCCAGCAGCCAGGGAACAGCAGGGGCCAACGTCCTGACTTTC
TRBV12-3/TRBV12-4	many	TRBJ2-1	TRBD2	CASSFGTRTNNEQFF	TGTGCCAGCAGTTTCGGGACTAGGACCAACAATGAGCAGTTCTTC
TRBV6-2/TRBV6-3	few	TRBJ2-5	-	CASRRPGETQYF	TGTGCCAGCAGGAGGCCAGGGGAGACCCAGTACTTC
TRBV6-4	-	TRBJ1-5	TRBD1	CASSATGESNQPQHF	TGTGCCAGCAGTGCGACAGGGGAGAGCAATCAGCCCCAGCATTTT
TRBV5-1	few	TRBJ2-3	-	CASSLAGFTDTQYF	TGCGCCAGCAGCTTAGCGGGTTTCACAGATACGCAGTATTTT
TRBV9	few	TRBJ2-3	-	CASSPGGRSTDTQYF	TGTGCCAGCAGCCCCGGAGGGCGGAGTACAGATACGCAGTATTTT
TRBV20-1	few	TRBJ2-3	TRBD2	CSARRDYTDTQYF	TGCAGTGCTCGCCGGGACTACACAGATACGCAGTATTTT
TRBV28	-	TRBJ2-3	TRBD1	CACGQDPDTQYF	TGTGCCTGCGGACAGGACCCAGATACGCAGTATTTT
TRBV24-1	few	TRBJ1-2	-	CATSGPRANYGYTF	TGTGCCACCAGTGGGCCCCGGGCCAACTATGGCTACACCTTC
TRBV19	-	TRBJ2-3	-	CASRETGHTDTQYF	TGTGCCAGTCGGGAGACAGGGCACACAGATACGCAGTATTTT
TRBV2	few	TRBJ2-1	-	CASKSGTGRYNEQFF	TGTGCCAGCAAATCCGGTACAGGGCGCTACAATGAGCAGTTCTTC
TRBV7-8	-	TRBJ1-1	-	CASTQGVMNTEAFF	TGTGCCAGCACCCAGGGCGTCATGAACACTGAAGCTTTCTTT
TRBV6-1	few	TRBJ2-3	TRBD2	CASSLLAGGGGGTDTQYF	TGTGCCAGCAGCCTCTTAGCGGGAGGCGGTGGGGGCACAGATACGCAGTATTTT
TRBV11-2	-	TRBJ2-3	-	CASSLGLRRGRTDTQYF	TGTGCCAGCAGCTTGGGTCTACGGAGGGGTCGCACAGATACGCAGTATTTT
TRBV29-1	-	TRBJ2-4	TRBD1	CSVDRGQGIQYF	TGCAGCGTCGACAGGGGGCAGGGCATTCAGTACTTC
TRBV10-3	few	TRBJ2-5	-	CAISEGEIGRKETQYF	TGTGCCATCAGTGAGGGGGAGATCGGTAGGAAAGAGACCCAGTACTTC
TRBV30	-	TRBJ2-1	TRBD2	CAWRGTSGSGIIF	TGTGCCTGGAGGGGGACTAGCGGGAGTGGGATCATCTTC
TRBV2	few	TRBJ2-7	-	CASSDVLAWDYEQYF	TGTGCCAGCAGTGATGTCCTAGCCTGGGATTACGAGCAGTACTTC
TRBV6-6	-	TRBJ2-1	-	CASSYSSDNEQFF	TGTGCCAGCAGTTACTCTAGCGACAATGAGCAGTTCTTC
TRBV27	-	TRBJ2-6	-	CASRRDPGANVLTF	TGTGCCAGCAGGCGGGATCCTGGGGCCAACGTCCTGACTTTC
TRBV19	few	TRBJ1-5	-	CASSMFSANHQPQHF	TGTGCCAGTAGTATGTTCAGCGCCAACCATCAGCCCCAGCATTTT